This entry describes one T cell receptor (beta chain). Its antigen has not been determined. The conserved closing phenylalanine or tryptophan is absent in this CDR3, likely reflecting a read error. Because the CDR3's place on the DNA is in doubt, the DNA is left out and the CDR3 is given as listed by TCRdb. Instrument on record: Illumina HiSeq 2500. Quantitative 5'-RACE with molecular barcodes was used to prepare TCR beta libraries. As for the original processing: A new computational method based on a probabilistic model of VDJ rearrangement was used to identify disease-linked TCR variants. The public sequencing data were trimmed at Q25 with fastp and processed into clonotypes with MiXCR by TCRdb, which kept only in-frame beta chains. Here each entry gathers all rows of one CDR3 protein and keeps the most common genes and DNA. The V and J calls and clone size come from TCRdb's table, not from the authors' own analysis. The sample contains nearly 250,000 distinct CDR3 sequences, roughly a third of them found a single time. The top ten constitute about 4.2% of the sample.

These data come from a study of CD8 T cells in ankylosing spondylitis (dated by TCRdb to the late 2010s). About the study as a whole: The study set out to find disease-linked TCR variants by profiling T cell receptor beta repertoires in ankylosing spondylitis patients and healthy donors. The full study cohort was made up of 25 ankylosing spondylitis patients and roughly 100 healthy donors. Peripheral blood was sampled, and synovial fluid was additionally collected from ankylosing spondylitis patients. Points the paper makes about the study in general: The disease-linked clones were reported as significantly enriched in matched synovial fluid samples from ankylosing spondylitis patients. In peripheral blood, the disease-linked clones were found at relatively low frequencies and had a CD8+ phenotype. Some motif variants had previously been reported in the synovial fluid and blood of reactive arthritis patients, which suggests shared mechanisms of disease initiation. A TCR beta motif of 7 or 8 highly homologous amino acid variants appeared characteristic of blood from ankylosing spondylitis patients.

CDR1 is given as MNHEY and CDR2 as SVGEGT, both from the germline V gene. The CDR3 numbers 13 amino acids, ends counted. The sequence was collected from a male donor with ankylosing spondylitis or in good health (not recorded which). The rearranged segments are TRBV6-2 or TRBV6-3 and TRBJ2-3; the table's D call, TRBD1, was not checked against the DNA. The sample consisted of blood, either unsorted or a sorted T cell fraction (not recorded which). The CDR3 is CASSYSRETPEVV.